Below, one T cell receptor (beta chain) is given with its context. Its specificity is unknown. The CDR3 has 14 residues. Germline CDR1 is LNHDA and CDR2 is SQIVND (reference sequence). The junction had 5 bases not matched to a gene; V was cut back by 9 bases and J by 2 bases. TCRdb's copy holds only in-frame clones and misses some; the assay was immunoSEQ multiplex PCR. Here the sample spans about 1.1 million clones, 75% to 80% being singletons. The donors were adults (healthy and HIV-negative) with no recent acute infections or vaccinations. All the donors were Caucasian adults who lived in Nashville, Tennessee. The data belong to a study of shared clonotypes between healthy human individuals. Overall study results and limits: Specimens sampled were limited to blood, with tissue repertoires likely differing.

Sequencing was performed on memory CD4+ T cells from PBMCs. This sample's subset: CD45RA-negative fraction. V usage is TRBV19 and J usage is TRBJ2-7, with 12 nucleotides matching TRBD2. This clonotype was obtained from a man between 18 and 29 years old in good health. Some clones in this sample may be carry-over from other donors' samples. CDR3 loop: CASAGLAGTYEQYF. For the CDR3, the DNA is TGTGCCAGCGCCGGACTAGCGGGGACCTACGAGCAGTACTTC.